Listed here are 9 T cell receptor beta chains from one sample, sequenced in a study of shared clonotypes between healthy human individuals. Method: immunoSEQ multiplex PCR; TCRdb's copy keeps in-frame clones and lacks some. Of around 2.5 million clones listed, 80% to 95% are singletons. Sequencing was done on a sample of naive CD4+ T cells from PBMCs. Subset here: CD45RA+ positively selected. The receptor source for this set is a young man in good health. Some clones in this sample may be carry-over from other donors' samples.

This chain connects TRBV7-9 to TRBJ2-3, with 11 nucleotides matching TRBD2. V shed 4 bases, J shed 6 bases, and the junction held 6 bases outside the gene matches. The CDR3 length is 15 residues. Per the germline V gene, CDR1 is SEHNR and CDR2 is FQNEAQ (reference sequence). CDR3 amino acids: CASSSLLAGADTQYF. The CDR3 DNA sequence: TGTGCCAGCAGCTCCCTACTAGCGGGAGCGGATACGCAGTATTTT.

Worth noting for this clone: Other nucleotide sequences from this sample produce the same CDR3. V usage is TRBV5-1 and J usage is TRBJ2-5; 10 bases fit TRBD1. The CDR3 runs 17 residues. Germline-derived CDR1 and CDR2 are SGHRS and YFSETQ. J was trimmed by 1 base and V by 0 bases; bases with no gene match: 6. As DNA, the CDR3 is TGCGCCAGCAGCTTGGGGCCTGGGACAGGGGTCCAAGAGACCCAGTACTTC. Its protein is CASSLGPGTGVQETQYF.

The chain couples TRBV27 to TRBJ1-5, with D hard to call. The germline V gene encodes CDR1 MNHEY and CDR2 SMNVEV (reference sequence). V lost 0 bases and J 7 bases, leaving 10 bases between the germline ends. The CDR3 totals 14 residues. The CDR3 protein is CASSLSTSVQPQHF. CDR3 DNA: TGTGCCAGCAGTTTATCAACCAGTGTCCAGCCCCAGCATTTT.

The gene calls are TRBV6-1 and TRBJ2-7; 13 bases agree with TRBD2. The germline V gene has CDR1 MNHNS and CDR2 SASEGT. The V and J ends lost 1 base and 5 bases, in that order; junction bases with no gene match: 5. There are 16 residues in the CDR3. The CDR3 is CASSEGTSGSLHEQYF. For the CDR3, the DNA is TGTGCCAGCAGTGAAGGGACTAGCGGGAGTCTCCACGAGCAGTACTTC.

CDR3 nucleotides: TGTGCCAGCAGTTCGGGACAGGTCACAGATACGCAGTATTTT. It encodes CASSSGQVTDTQYF. This chain uses TRBV28 with TRBJ2-3; 8 positions agree with TRBD1. The germline CDR1 and CDR2 sequences are MDHEN and SYDVKM. V trimming: 4 bases; J trimming: 2 bases; junction bases outside the gene matches: 2. This CDR3 is built from 14 residues.

With respect to this clone: Other nucleotide sequences in the sample specify the same CDR3. V gene TRBV7-3 combines with J gene TRBJ2-2, with D unclear. The CDR3 loop spans 12 amino acids. In germline, CDR1 is SGHTA, CDR2 FQGTGA. V gave up 5 bases and J gave up 6 bases, with 7 bases separating them. The CDR3 region has the DNA TGTGCCAGCAGCCTACCAGCCGGGGAGCTGTTTTTT. The encoded protein is CASSLPAGELFF. Looking up the rest from reference TRBV7-3 and TRBJ2-2 gives the full variable domain: GAGVSQTPSNKVTEKGKYVELRCDPISGHTALYWYRQSLGQGPEFLIYFQGTGAADDSGLPNDRFFAVRPEGSVSTLKIQRTERGDSAVYLCASSLPAGELFFGEGSRLTVL.

The chain links TRBV7-2 to TRBJ2-5, with D possibly being TRBD1 (5 bases). The germline V and J ends were trimmed by 4 bases and 5 bases, with 11 bases remaining between them. The CDR3 is 13 amino acids. CDR1 and CDR2 from the germline V gene are SGHTA and FQGNSA. CDR3 sequence reads: CASSYDRLETQYF. The CDR3, as DNA: TGTGCCAGCAGCTATGACAGATTGGAGACCCAGTACTTC.

V usage is TRBV6-6 and J usage is TRBJ2-7, with a tentative D call TRBD1 (6 bases). This CDR3 is built from 16 residues. V was clipped by 6 bases and J by 5 bases, with 23 bases between them. The V gene's germline CDR1 is MNHNY and CDR2 SVGAGI (reference sequence). The CDR3 bases are TGTGCCAGCAGCCCGACCATACAGGGTACGGCAGACGAGCAGTACTTC. This sequence encodes CASSPTIQGTADEQYF.

This chain joins TRBV14 and TRBJ2-7; tentatively, D is TRBD1 (6 bases). Trimming left V 4 bases short and J 4 bases short, with 20 bases between. Germline V gives CDR1 SGHDN, CDR2 FVKESK. This CDR3 is built from 16 residues. In DNA, the CDR3 is TGTGCCAGCAGCCGCGTAGGGGGAAGCTCCCTTTACGAGCAGTACTTC. Translated: CASSRVGGSSLYEQYF.